The clone carrying this T cell receptor (beta chain) was detected once. The sample comes from a study of T cells in localized non-small cell lung cancer. The repertoire was sequenced with immunoSEQ multiplex PCR; TCRdb's copy has only in-frame clones and lacks some. The table includes roughly 16,000 clones, 70% to 90% detected once. From germline, CDR1 is ENHRY and CDR2 SYGVKD. The CDR3 sequence is 11 residues long. Trimming took 0 bases from V and 12 from J, leaving 9 bases between them. This TCR came from a male donor at least 60 years old with stage I lung adenocarcinoma. The sequencing used peripheral blood, collected before any cancer treatment. This chain links TRBV10-3 with TRBJ2-7; no firm D call. The CDR3 here is CAISESSGRYF. CDR3 nucleotide sequence: TGTGCCATCAGTGAGTCCTCTGGAAGGTACTTC.